What follows are 31 T cell receptor beta chains derived from one specimen sequenced in a study of monozygotic twins with inflammatory bowel disease. TCRdb re-called the 5' RACE reads, yielding one record per CDR3 amino acid sequence without DNA. The table gives fewer than 550,000 distinct CDR3 sequences; the top ten clones make up under 3% of it. Sequenced material: blood. Receptor source: a human donor with ulcerative colitis or Crohn's disease, or a healthy co-twin of an affected twin (not recorded which).

The V and J genes are TRBV30 and TRBJ1-5. The germline CDR1 and CDR2 sequences are GTSNPN and SVGIG (reference sequence). The CDR3 has 15 residues. The CDR3 region is CAWSVGVSVYQPQHF.

The V gene is TRBV5-8, the J gene TRBJ2-5; TCRdb names TRBD2, which stays unverified in the absence of DNA. The germline V gene has CDR1 SGHTS and CDR2 YDEGEE. This CDR3 has 17 amino acids. CDR3 loop: CASSLAASGRYGETQYF.

V and J are TRBV18 and TRBJ2-3. CDR1 KGHSH and CDR2 LQKENI come from the germline V gene. The CDR3 consists of 15 residues. The CDR3 loop reads CASSPPGTSTDTQYF.

This rearrangement joins TRBV4-1 to TRBJ1-6. The CDR3 runs to 15 residues. Germline values: CDR1 MGHRA, CDR2 YSYEKL. CDR3 in amino acids: CASSQKIAYNSPLHF.

V usage is TRBV14 and J usage is TRBJ2-1; there is no DNA to check the TCRdb D call of TRBD1. From germline, CDR1 is SGHDN and CDR2 FVKESK. The CDR3 sequence is 13 residues long. CDR3 in amino acids: CASSPRDDNEQFF.

This chain uses TRBV12-3 or TRBV12-4 with TRBJ1-2; TCRdb names TRBD1, which stays unverified in the absence of DNA. The CDR3 totals 15 residues. The CDR3 reads CASSLDLDRGRGYTF.

The J gene is TRBJ1-5, the V gene TRBV18; TCRdb returns TRBD1, unconfirmable since there is no DNA. The CDR3 spans 15 residues. CDR1 KGHSH and CDR2 LQKENI come from the germline V gene. This chain's CDR3 is CASSPTTGGGQPQHF.

The genes are TRBV27 and TRBJ2-1. The V gene's germline CDR1 is MNHEY and CDR2 SMNVEV (reference sequence). The CDR3 has 12 residues. The CDR3 loop reads CASSSGSSEQFF.

The chain joins TRBV10-2 to TRBJ1-5. There are 13 residues in the CDR3. The germline V gene has CDR1 WSHSY and CDR2 SAAADI. The chain's CDR3 is CASVGSSNQPQHF.

CDR3 residues: CASGCRGSTDTQYF. The chain uses TRBV21-1 and TRBJ2-3; TCRdb's assignment of TRBD1 cannot be checked, as there is no DNA. TRBV21-1 is marked as a pseudogene. The CDR3 totals 14 residues.

The gene calls are TRBV28 and TRBJ2-7; the TCRdb D gene call, TRBD1, has no DNA to confirm it. CDR1 is MDHEN and CDR2 is SYDVKM in the germline V gene. The CDR3 has 15 residues. This CDR3 is CASSGAGGSSYEQYF.

This chain uses TRBV20-1 with TRBJ2-3. Germline V gives CDR1 DFQATT, CDR2 SNEGSKA (reference sequence). The CDR3 sequence is 14 residues long. The CDR3 loop reads CSARDLLKADTQYF.

The V gene is TRBV5-1, the J gene TRBJ1-1. The CDR3 runs 13 residues. Per germline, CDR1 SGHRS and CDR2 YFSETQ. The CDR3 protein is CASGKEMNTEAFF.

V gene TRBV19 combines with J gene TRBJ2-1; TCRdb returns TRBD2, unconfirmable since there is no DNA. The CDR3 length is 16 residues. Germline V CDR1 and CDR2: LNHDA, SQIVND (reference sequence). The CDR3 spells CASSIGSSGHYNEQFF.

V is TRBV27 and J is TRBJ2-3; TCRdb reports TRBD1, a call that lacks DNA to check it against. The CDR3 runs to 15 residues. Germline V lookup: CDR1 MNHEY, CDR2 SMNVEV (reference sequence). The CDR3 spells CASRGQGQVTDTQYF.

The V call is TRBV15, the J call TRBJ2-3; TCRdb outputs TRBD2, but without DNA this stays unchecked. The CDR3 has 17 residues. CDR1 LNHNV and CDR2 YYDKDF come from the germline V gene (reference sequence). The CDR3 region is CATSRPRTSGALYTQYF.

V usage is TRBV6-2 or TRBV6-3 and J usage is TRBJ2-5; the TCRdb D gene call, TRBD2, has no DNA to confirm it. Germline V gene lookup returns CDR1 MNHEY and CDR2 SVGEGT. The CDR3 is 17 amino acids. CDR3 amino acids: CASSYSAGKVNRGAQYF.

This chain connects TRBV7-9 to TRBJ2-3. The CDR3 covers 12 residues. Germline CDR1 reads SEHNR; CDR2 reads FQNEAQ (reference sequence). CDR3 sequence: CASSRGVETQYF.

The rearrangement uses TRBV4-1 and TRBJ2-7; TCRdb indicates TRBD2, and absent DNA this call remains unverified. The CDR3 runs to 17 residues. CDR1 is MGHRA, CDR2 YSYEKL, per germline. CDR3: CASSQALLAGGAGEQYF.

The chain has TRBV12-3 or TRBV12-4 and TRBJ1-1; TCRdb outputs TRBD1, but without DNA this stays unchecked. CDR3 length equals 13 residues. This CDR3 reads CASSPGKNTEAFF.

J is TRBJ1-3 and V is TRBV28. Germline loops: CDR1 MDHEN, CDR2 SYDVKM. The CDR3 is 17 amino acids. CDR3 in amino acids: CASSLMAGMLSGNTIYF.

CDR3: CASSMDEVMGDEQFF. The rearrangement uses TRBV19 and TRBJ2-1; TCRdb picks TRBD1, but there is no DNA to check that call. The V gene's germline CDR1 is LNHDA and CDR2 SQIVND (reference sequence). The CDR3 has 15 amino acids. Full variable domain (outside the CDR3, taken from reference TRBV19 and TRBJ2-1): DGGITQSPKYLFRKEGQNVTLSCEQNLNHDAMYWYRQDPGQGLRLIYYSQIVNDFQKGDIAEGYSVSREKKESFPLTVTSAQKNPTAFYLCASSMDEVMGDEQFFGPGTRLTVL.

This rearrangement joins TRBV6-1 to TRBJ2-1; TCRdb reports TRBD1, a call that lacks DNA to check it against. CDR3 length: 15 residues. CDR1 is MNHNS and CDR2 is SASEGT in the germline V gene. This CDR3 reads CASRGGSTGLNEQFF.

V usage is TRBV30 and J usage is TRBJ1-4; TCRdb calls TRBD1, which cannot be checked without DNA. Germline V gene data show CDR1 as GTSNPN and CDR2 as SVGIG (reference sequence). The CDR3 loop spans 15 amino acids. CDR3: CAWSVAGGGREKLFF.

The chain recombines TRBV6-1 with TRBJ2-7; as DNA is missing, the TRBD2 call by TCRdb cannot be tested. Germline V lookup: CDR1 MNHNS, CDR2 SASEGT. This CDR3 is 15 amino acids long. This CDR3 reads CASKGLAGATYEQYF.

The chain uses TRBV28 and TRBJ2-1; TCRdb's D call of TRBD2 is untestable without DNA. The CDR3 loop spans 15 amino acids. Germline V gene lookup returns CDR1 MDHEN and CDR2 SYDVKM. The CDR3 protein is CASSLWRESGNEQFF.

This chain joins TRBV5-1 and TRBJ2-7. Germline CDR1 is SGHRS and CDR2 is YFSETQ. The CDR3 has 14 amino acids. CDR3 in amino acids: CASSLKGPSYEQYF.

V gene TRBV27 combines with J gene TRBJ1-5; the TRBD1 assignment by TCRdb is unverifiable without DNA. The germline V gene encodes CDR1 MNHEY and CDR2 SMNVEV (reference sequence). The CDR3 length is 16 residues. The CDR3 is CASSPGGQDSNQPQHF.

The gene calls are TRBV18 and TRBJ2-3; TCRdb returns TRBD1, unconfirmable since there is no DNA. Germline V gene data show CDR1 as KGHSH and CDR2 as LQKENI. CDR3 length: 16 amino acids. The CDR3 spells CASSSQTGISTDTQYF.

The chain is built from TRBV29-1 and TRBJ2-1; TCRdb selects TRBD1, and the lack of DNA leaves this call unchecked. The CDR3 is 14 residues long. Germline V lookup: CDR1 SQVTM, CDR2 ANQGSEA. This CDR3 is CSVVRTGGSHEQFF.

The chain employs TRBV2 and TRBJ1-2; no DNA is available, so the TRBD1 call from TCRdb remains unchecked. The germline gives CDR1 SNHLY, CDR2 FYNNEI. CDR3 size: 17 residues. The CDR3 sequence is CASSGAKRGTGSYGYTF.